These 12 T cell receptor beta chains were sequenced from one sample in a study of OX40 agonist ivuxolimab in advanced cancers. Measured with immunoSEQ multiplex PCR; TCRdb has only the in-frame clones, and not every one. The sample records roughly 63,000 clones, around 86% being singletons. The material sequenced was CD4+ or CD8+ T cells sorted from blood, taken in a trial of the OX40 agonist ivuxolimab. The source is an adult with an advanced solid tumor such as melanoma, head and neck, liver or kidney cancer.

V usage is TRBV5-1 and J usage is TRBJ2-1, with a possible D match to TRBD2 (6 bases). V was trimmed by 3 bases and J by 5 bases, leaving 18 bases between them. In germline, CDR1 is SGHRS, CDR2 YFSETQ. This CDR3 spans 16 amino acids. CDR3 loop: CASSWGDRRGDNEQFF. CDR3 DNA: TGCGCCAGCAGCTGGGGGGACCGCCGAGGAGACAATGAGCAGTTCTTC.

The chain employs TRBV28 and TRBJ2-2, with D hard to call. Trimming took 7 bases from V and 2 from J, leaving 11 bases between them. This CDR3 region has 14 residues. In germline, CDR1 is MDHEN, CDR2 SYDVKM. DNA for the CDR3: TGTGCCAGCAATCCGGTGGCCAACACCGGGGAGCTGTTTTTT. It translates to CASNPVANTGELFF.

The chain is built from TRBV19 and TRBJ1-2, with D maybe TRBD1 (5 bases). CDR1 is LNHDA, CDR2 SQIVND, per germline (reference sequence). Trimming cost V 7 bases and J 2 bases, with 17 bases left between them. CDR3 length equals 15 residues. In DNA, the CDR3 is TGTGCCAGTAATCCCGACGGACGGGGGAACTATGGCTACACCTTC. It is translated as CASNPDGRGNYGYTF.

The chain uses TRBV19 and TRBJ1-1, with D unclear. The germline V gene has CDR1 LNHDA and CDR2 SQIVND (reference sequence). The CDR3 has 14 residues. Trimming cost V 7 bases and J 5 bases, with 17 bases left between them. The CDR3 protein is CASTFGEGSTEAFF. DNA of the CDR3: TGTGCCAGTACATTCGGGGAGGGTTCTACTGAAGCTTTCTTT.

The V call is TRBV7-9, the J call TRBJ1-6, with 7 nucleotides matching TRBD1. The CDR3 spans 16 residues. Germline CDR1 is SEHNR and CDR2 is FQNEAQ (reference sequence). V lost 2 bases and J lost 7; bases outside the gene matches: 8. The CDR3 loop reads CASSLQGGQTNSPLHF. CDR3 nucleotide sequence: TGTGCCAGCAGCTTACAGGGGGGACAGACGAATTCACCCCTCCACTTT.

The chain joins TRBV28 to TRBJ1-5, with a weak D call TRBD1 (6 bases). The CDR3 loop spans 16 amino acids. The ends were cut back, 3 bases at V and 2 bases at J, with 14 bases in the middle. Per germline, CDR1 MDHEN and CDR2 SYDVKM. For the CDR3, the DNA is TGTGCCAGCAGTTTGTTGTTATCAGGGGGCAATCAGCCCCAGCATTTT. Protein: CASSLLLSGGNQPQHF.

Written as DNA, the CDR3 is TGTGCCAGCAGAACTGACAGGGGGTACTCCTACGAGCAGTACTTC. Translated: CASRTDRGYSYEQYF. The chain combines TRBV6-6 with TRBJ2-7, with 9 bases lining up with TRBD1. The V gene's germline CDR1 is MNHNY and CDR2 SVGAGI (reference sequence). Trimming at V came to 6 bases and at J to 0 bases, leaving 6 bases not matched to a gene. There are 15 residues in the CDR3.

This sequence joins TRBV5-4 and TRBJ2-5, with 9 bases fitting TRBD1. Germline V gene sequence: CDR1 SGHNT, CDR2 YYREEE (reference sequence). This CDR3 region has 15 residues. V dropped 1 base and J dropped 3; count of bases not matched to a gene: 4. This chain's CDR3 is CASSLMTGGKETQYF. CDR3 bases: TGTGCCAGCAGCTTGATGACAGGGGGAAAAGAGACCCAGTACTTC.

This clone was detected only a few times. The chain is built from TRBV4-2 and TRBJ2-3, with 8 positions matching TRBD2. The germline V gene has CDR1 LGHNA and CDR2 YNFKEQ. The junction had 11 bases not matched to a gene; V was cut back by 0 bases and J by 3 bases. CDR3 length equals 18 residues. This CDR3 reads CASSQEKPGLGTTDTQYF. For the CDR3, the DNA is TGTGCCAGCAGCCAAGAGAAGCCGGGACTAGGCACGACAGATACGCAGTATTTT.

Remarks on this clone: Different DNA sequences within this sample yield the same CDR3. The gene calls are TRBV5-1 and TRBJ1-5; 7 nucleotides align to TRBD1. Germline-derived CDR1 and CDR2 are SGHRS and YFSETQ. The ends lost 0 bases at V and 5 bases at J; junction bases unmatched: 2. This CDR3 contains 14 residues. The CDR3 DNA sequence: TGCGCCAGCAGCTTGGGACAGGGAGATCAGCCCCAGCATTTT. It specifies CASSLGQGDQPQHF.

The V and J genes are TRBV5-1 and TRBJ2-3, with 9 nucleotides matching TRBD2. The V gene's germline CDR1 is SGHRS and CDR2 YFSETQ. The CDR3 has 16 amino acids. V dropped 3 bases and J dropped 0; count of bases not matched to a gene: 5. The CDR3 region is CASSSIAGGSTDTQYF. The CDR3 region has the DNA TGCGCCAGCAGCTCCATTGCGGGGGGGAGCACAGATACGCAGTATTTT. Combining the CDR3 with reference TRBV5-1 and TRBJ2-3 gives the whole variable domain KAGVTQTPRYLIKTRGQQVTLSCSPISGHRSVSWYQQTPGQGLQFLFEYFSETQRNKGNFPGRFSGRQFSNSRSEMNVSTLELGDSALYLCASSSIAGGSTDTQYFGPGTRLTVL.

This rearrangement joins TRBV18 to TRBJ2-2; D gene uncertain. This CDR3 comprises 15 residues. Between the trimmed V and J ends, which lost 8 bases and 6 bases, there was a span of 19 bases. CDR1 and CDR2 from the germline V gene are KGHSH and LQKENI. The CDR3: CASAPPSGNPGELFF. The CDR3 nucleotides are TGTGCCAGCGCCCCTCCTAGTGGGAATCCCGGGGAGCTGTTTTTT.